These T cell receptor beta chains were read from a single sample in a study of cytomegalovirus exposure and HLA in healthy donors. This table comes from immunoSEQ multiplex PCR, and its TCRdb copy is limited to in-frame clones, with some not included. Of over 150,000 clones in the sample, under 85% were seen once. Sequencing was performed on PBMCs. The receptors originated from a woman aged 18-35 years in good health and CMV-seronegative. Each CDR3 is given with its conserved first and last residue. A D gene is named only where the DNA matches it firmly. Clone size appears in some rows only: once, few, many, or a class for an expanded clone.

TRBJ1-2	once	NA	TRBV5-1	CASSLQGADGYTF	TGCGCCAGCAGCTTACAGGGTGCTGATGGCTACACCTTC
TRBJ1-4	NA	NA	TRBV7-8	CASSLGVGPEEKLFF	TGTGCCAGCAGCTTAGGAGTGGGGCCCGAGGAAAAACTGTTTTTT
TRBJ2-7	NA	TRBD2	TRBV6-5	CASSLASGRTEQYF	TGTGCCAGCAGTTTGGCTAGCGGGAGAACCGAGCAGTACTTC
TRBJ2-1	NA	TRBD2	TRBV6-5	CASSRTGTSYNEQFF	TGTGCCAGCAGCCGTACCGGGACTAGTTACAATGAGCAGTTCTTC
TRBJ2-7	NA	TRBD1	TRBV30	CAQGEYEQYF	TGTGCCCAGGGGGAGTACGAGCAGTACTTC
TRBJ2-7	NA	TRBD2	TRBV9	CASSVGGRGHDEQYF	TGTGCCAGCAGCGTAGGCGGGAGAGGCCACGACGAGCAGTACTTC
TRBJ2-5	NA	NA	TRBV10-1	CASSVSRAKTQYF	TGCGCCAGCAGTGTATCCAGGGCAAAGACCCAGTACTTC
TRBJ1-1	few	TRBD1	TRBV10-1	CASSEDRVGVDTEAFF	TGCGCCAGCAGTGAAGACAGGGTAGGTGTCGACACTGAAGCTTTCTTT
TRBJ2-5	NA	NA	TRBV6-6	CASSRETQYF	TGTGCCAGCAGTCGAGAGACCCAGTACTTC
TRBJ2-7	NA	NA	TRBV28	CASSRNWGGAYEQYF	TGTGCCAGCAGTAGGAATTGGGGCGGAGCCTACGAGCAGTACTTC
TRBJ1-4	NA	NA	TRBV28	CASSSPPREGGEKLFF	TGTGCCAGCAGTTCCCCCCCAAGGGAGGGAGGTGAAAAACTGTTTTTT
TRBJ2-2	NA	NA	TRBV7-6	CASSLLSGANTGELFF	TGTGCCAGCAGCTTACTCTCAGGTGCGAACACCGGGGAGCTGTTTTTT
TRBJ2-1	NA	TRBD1	TRBV9	CASSTGQGAGNEQFF	TGTGCCAGCAGCACTGGACAGGGGGCTGGCAATGAGCAGTTCTTC
TRBJ1-5	NA	NA	TRBV19	CASKVGWGPNQPQHF	TGTGCCAGTAAGGTGGGATGGGGCCCCAATCAGCCCCAGCATTTT
TRBJ1-1	once	NA	TRBV7-9	CASSLALGQAFF	TGTGCCAGCAGCTTAGCGCTTGGACAGGCTTTCTTT
TRBJ1-2	NA	TRBD1	TRBV14	CASSQGQGNGYTF	TGTGCCAGCAGCCAGGGACAGGGGAATGGCTACACCTTC
TRBJ2-3	NA	TRBD1	TRBV5-1	CASSLVVGGADTQYF	TGCGCCAGCAGCTTGGTGGTAGGGGGCGCAGATACGCAGTATTTT
TRBJ1-4	NA	NA	TRBV5-4	CASSLGDDEKLFF	TGTGCCAGCAGCCTTGGAGACGATGAAAAACTGTTTTTT
TRBJ2-1	few	TRBD1	TRBV27	CASRKNPGQGARNEQFF	TGTGCCAGCAGAAAGAACCCGGGACAGGGGGCGAGGAATGAGCAGTTCTTC
TRBJ1-2	few	NA	TRBV7-9	CASSTLLGDYGYTF	TGTGCCAGCAGCACCCTCCTGGGAGACTATGGCTACACCTTC
TRBJ2-1	NA	NA	TRBV6-5	CASSSPQGGYYNEQFF	TGTGCCAGCAGTTCCCCGCAGGGGGGATACTACAATGAGCAGTTCTTC
TRBJ2-2	NA	NA	TRBV5-1	CASSPGLYTGELFF	TGCGCCAGCAGCCCGGGACTTTATACCGGGGAGCTGTTTTTT
TRBJ1-2	NA	NA	TRBV12-2	CASRKGGNGYTF	TGTGCAAGTCGCAAGGGGGGGAATGGCTACACCTTC
TRBJ2-3	few	NA	TRBV5-6	CASSLGPADTQYF	TGTGCCAGCAGCTTGGGTCCCGCAGATACGCAGTATTTT
TRBJ2-2	few	TRBD2	TRBV28	CASSFRLAGTNTGELFF	TGTGCCAGCAGTTTTAGGCTAGCGGGAACGAACACCGGGGAGCTGTTTTTT
TRBJ2-2	NA	TRBD1	TRBV28	CASSPPGGNTGELFF	TGTGCCAGCAGTCCCCCAGGGGGTAACACCGGGGAGCTGTTTTTT
TRBJ1-5	NA	NA	TRBV4-2	CASSQDPRGNQPQHF	TGTGCCAGCAGCCAAGATCCCAGGGGCAATCAGCCCCAGCATTTT
TRBJ2-2	NA	TRBD2	TRBV25-1	CASTPGGRDTGELFF	TGTGCCAGCACCCCGGGGGGGCGGGACACCGGGGAGCTGTTTTTT
TRBJ1-1	NA	TRBD1	TRBV5-1	CASSTTGGPETEAFF	TGCGCCAGCAGCACGACAGGGGGCCCTGAGACTGAAGCTTTCTTT
TRBJ2-6	NA	TRBD1	TRBV13	CASSRPTGGLTGANVLTF	TGTGCCAGCAGCCGACCGACAGGGGGCTTAACTGGGGCCAACGTCCTGACTTTC
TRBJ2-2	NA	NA	TRBV9	CASSVRVEWDTGELFF	TGTGCCAGCAGCGTCAGGGTTGAGTGGGACACCGGGGAGCTGTTTTTT
TRBJ2-3	once	TRBD2	TRBV18	CANSPRSGRGTDTQYF	TGTGCCAACTCACCACGGAGCGGGAGGGGCACAGATACGCAGTATTTT
TRBJ1-1	NA	NA	TRBV19	CASSGGLRTEAFF	TGTGCCAGTAGTGGGGGGTTGCGGACTGAAGCTTTCTTT
TRBJ2-1	NA	TRBD1	TRBV5-6	CASSYTTGRYEQFF	TGTGCCAGCAGCTACACGACAGGGCGCTATGAGCAGTTCTTC
TRBJ2-3	NA	TRBD2	TRBV7-3	CASSPESGRGTDTQYF	TGTGCCAGCAGCCCCGAGAGCGGGAGGGGCACAGATACGCAGTATTTT
TRBJ1-2	NA	NA	TRBV15	CATSQDRNYGYTF	TGTGCCACCAGCCAAGACAGGAACTATGGCTACACCTTC
TRBJ2-7	few	NA	TRBV30	CACTGTNYEQYF	TGTGCCTGTACCGGGACAAACTACGAGCAGTACTTC
TRBJ2-2	NA	NA	TRBV7-6	CASSLAGGHTGELFF	TGTGCCAGCAGCTTAGCGGGAGGACACACCGGGGAGCTGTTTTTT
TRBJ2-2	NA	TRBD1	TRBV19	CASDTGGTGELFF	TGTGCCAGTGACACAGGGGGCACCGGGGAGCTGTTTTTT